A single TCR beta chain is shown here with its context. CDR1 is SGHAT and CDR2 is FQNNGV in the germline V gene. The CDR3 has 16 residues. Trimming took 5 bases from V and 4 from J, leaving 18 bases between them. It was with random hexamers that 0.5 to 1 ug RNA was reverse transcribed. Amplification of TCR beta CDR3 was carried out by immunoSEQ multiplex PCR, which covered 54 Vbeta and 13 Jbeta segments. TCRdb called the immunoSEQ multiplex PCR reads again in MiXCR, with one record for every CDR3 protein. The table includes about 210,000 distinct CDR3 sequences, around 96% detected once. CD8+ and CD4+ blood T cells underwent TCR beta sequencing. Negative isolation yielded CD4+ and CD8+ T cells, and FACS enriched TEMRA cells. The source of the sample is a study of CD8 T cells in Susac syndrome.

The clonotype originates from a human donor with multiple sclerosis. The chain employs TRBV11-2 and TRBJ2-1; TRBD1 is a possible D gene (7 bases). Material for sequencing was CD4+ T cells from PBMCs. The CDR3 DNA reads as TGTGCCAGCAGCCGCCCCGGAGGGGGCCAATACAATGAGCAGTTCTTC. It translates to CASSRPGGGQYNEQFF.